A single sample is the source of the 13 T cell receptor beta chains below, sequenced in a study of blood T cell repertoires in COVID-19. The repertoire was sequenced with immunoSEQ multiplex PCR; TCRdb's copy has only in-frame clones and lacks some. The sample holds approximately 440,000 clones, around 88% seen once. The sample consisted of peripheral blood. These receptors were collected from a woman between 50 and 59 years old with COVID-19, enrolled during active disease.

V gene TRBV27 combines with J gene TRBJ2-3; the match to TRBD1 covers 8 bases. Trimming at V came to 2 bases and at J to 5 bases, leaving 12 bases not matched to a gene. The CDR3 is made up of 17 amino acids. The germline gives CDR1 MNHEY, CDR2 SMNVEV (reference sequence). The CDR3 loop is CASSLDGTAGGEDTQYF. In nucleotides, the CDR3 is TGTGCCAGCAGTTTAGACGGTACGGCAGGGGGCGAAGATACGCAGTATTTT.

The genes are TRBV9 and TRBJ1-4, with D perhaps TRBD1 (5 bases). The CDR3 spans 15 residues. The ends were cut back, 0 bases at V and 11 bases at J, with 17 bases in the middle. The V gene's germline CDR1 is SGDLS and CDR2 YYNGEE. CDR3 loop: CASSVGSGTGGKLFF. CDR3 nucleotides: TGTGCCAGCAGCGTAGGGTCCGGGACTGGGGGGAAACTGTTTTTT.

V and J are TRBV24-1 and TRBJ2-3, with 8 bases fitting TRBD2. J was trimmed by 2 bases and V by 4 bases; bases with no gene match: 10. This CDR3 has 17 residues. Per the germline V gene, CDR1 is KGHDR and CDR2 is SFDVKD. The CDR3 reads CATSDHGLARVTDTQYF. As DNA, the CDR3 is TGTGCCACCAGTGACCATGGACTAGCTAGGGTCACAGATACGCAGTATTTT.

V is TRBV24-1 and J is TRBJ2-1, with 8 bases identical to TRBD1. V shed 5 bases, J shed 0 bases, and the junction held 11 bases outside the gene matches. CDR1 is KGHDR and CDR2 is SFDVKD in the germline V gene. The CDR3 spans 18 residues. The CDR3 nucleotides are TGTGCCACCAGTGGTCCTCTACAGGGGGTGAGCTCCTACAATGAGCAGTTCTTC. Translating it yields CATSGPLQGVSSYNEQFF.

This clone has only a few counts. The chain couples TRBV10-3 to TRBJ2-2; TRBD1 aligns across 8 bases. V shed 10 bases and J 2 bases; nucleotides not matched to a gene: 12. This CDR3 is 16 amino acids long. Germline V gene sequence: CDR1 ENHRY, CDR2 SYGVKD. CDR3 in DNA: TGTGCCACCTCGCGTGACGGACAGGGAAACACCGGGGAGCTGTTTTTT. Protein product: CATSRDGQGNTGELFF.

The chain carries TRBV27 and TRBJ1-3; D unresolved. Germline V CDR1 and CDR2: MNHEY, SMNVEV (reference sequence). This CDR3 has 17 amino acids. V shed 3 bases and J shed 2 bases, with 17 bases lying between them. CDR3 sequence (DNA): TGTGCCAGCAGTTTTTATATGGAGGGAAAGACTGGAAACACCATATATTTT. Amino acids: CASSFYMEGKTGNTIYF.

This clone showed up just once. CDR3 region: CATRGGQGEAFF. CDR3 sequence (DNA): TGTGCCACCCGAGGAGGACAGGGTGAAGCTTTCTTT. J is TRBJ1-1 and V is TRBV25-1, with 8 bases lining up with TRBD1. There are 12 residues in the CDR3. CDR1 is MGHDK and CDR2 is SYGVNS in the germline V gene. Trimming cost V 10 bases and J 7 bases; bases outside gene matches: 8.

This rearrangement joins TRBV3-1 (or the pseudogene TRBV3-2) to TRBJ1-1; D remains unclear. Trimming pared 5 bases from V and 5 bases from J, leaving 15 bases between. The germline gives CDR1 LGHDT, CDR2 YNNKEL (reference sequence). The CDR3 runs 14 residues. This chain's CDR3 is CASSYRDGRTEAFF. The DNA of the CDR3 is TGTGCCAGCAGCTACCGGGATGGGAGAACTGAAGCTTTCTTT.

The rearrangement uses TRBV15 and TRBJ1-1, with D uncertain. The CDR3 is 14 residues long. V was shortened by 0 bases and J by 4 bases, with 9 bases between the two germline ends. The V gene's germline CDR1 is LNHNV and CDR2 YYDKDF (reference sequence). The CDR3 protein is CATSRDRTVTEAFF. CDR3 sequence (DNA): TGTGCCACCAGCAGAGATCGTACAGTCACTGAAGCTTTCTTT.

This sequence joins TRBV6-5 and TRBJ1-5, with 9 bases identical to TRBD1. The CDR3 contains 15 residues. Germline CDR1 and CDR2: MNHEY and SVGAGI. V lost 5 bases to trimming and J lost 7 bases; unmatched junction nucleotides: 9. CDR3 amino acids: CASSNPGQGVQPQHF. For the CDR3, the DNA is TGTGCCAGCAGTAACCCGGGACAGGGAGTGCAGCCCCAGCATTTT.

The CDR3 region is CASSFSLDGGRGPGYTF. The CDR3, as DNA: TGTGCCAGCAGCTTTTCTTTGGACGGGGGCAGGGGGCCTGGCTACACCTTC. This chain links TRBV7-8 with TRBJ1-2; 8 nucleotides match TRBD1. Germline CDR1 SGHVS, CDR2 FQNEAQ. This CDR3 is built from 17 residues. V shed 3 bases, J shed 7 bases, and the junction held 16 bases outside the gene matches.

This sequence joins TRBV28 and TRBJ2-7; TRBD2 matches 8 bases. V dropped 4 bases and J dropped 2; count of bases not matched to a gene: 13. CDR3 length equals 17 residues. Germline V lookup: CDR1 MDHEN, CDR2 SYDVKM. Written as DNA, the CDR3 is TGTGCCAGCAGTTCCGTTTCGGGGGGGCTAGGGGCCTACGAGCAGTACTTC. Residues: CASSSVSGGLGAYEQYF.

In this sample, this clone turned up once. A read error may produce the germline difference seen at one junction end. The J gene is TRBJ1-2, the V gene TRBV3-1 (or the pseudogene TRBV3-2); 7 positions match TRBD1. Germline values: CDR1 LGHDT, CDR2 YNNKEL (reference sequence). The CDR3 runs to 15 residues. Written as DNA, the CDR3 is TGTGCCAGCAGCCAAGTCCCGGGACAGACCCTTCCTCGATTCTTC. Its protein product is CASSQVPGQTLPRFF.